These 8 T cell receptor beta chains were all obtained from the same sample, sequenced in a study of blood T cells in healthy people across ages. A second PCR of about 7 to 12 cycles used a sample-barcoded 5' primer and a J-beta primer mix. Each CDR3 protein is one row after TCRdb ran MiXCR on the 5' RACE reads. Seen here are about 700,000 distinct CDR3 sequences, roughly 32% observed once, and the top ten hold 15%. The specimen sequenced was blood. Every receptor here comes from a woman aged 80 or older in good health.

The V and J genes are TRBV11-2 and TRBJ2-1, with 11 positions matching TRBD2. Germline lookup yields CDR1 SGHAT and CDR2 FQNNGV. After removal of 1 base from V and 1 base from J, the junction contained 18 bases not matched to a gene. The CDR3 is 22 residues long. DNA for the CDR3: TGTGCCAGCAGCTTAGGCCGCAAACTAGCGGGAGATCGAGTGGGGTCCTACAATGAGCAGTTCTTC. Encoded protein: CASSLGRKLAGDRVGSYNEQFF.

Note on this clonotype: At one end, the junction sequence differs from germline, possibly due to a read error. The chain recombines TRBV5-4 with TRBJ2-5; D is undetermined. CDR3 length: 11 residues. CDR1 and CDR2 from the germline V gene are SGHNT and YYREEE (reference sequence). The CDR3 sequence: CASSFQEAQYF. The CDR3 DNA reads as TGTGCCAGCAGCTTCCAAGAGGCCCAATACTTC.

The sample holds many counts of this clonotype. This chain links TRBV21-1 with TRBJ2-5. TRBV21-1 is tagged as a pseudogene. This CDR3 comprises 13 residues. The CDR3 nucleotides are TGTGCCAGCAGCAAAGAGATGGCGGAGACCCAGTACTTC. Protein sequence: CASSKEMAETQYF.

Notes on this clonotype: This may arise from a read error, as a much more abundant clone is one base away. This chain links TRBV7-2 with TRBJ1-6, with 8 bases that match TRBD1. The CDR3 extends over 15 amino acids. Germline-derived CDR1 and CDR2 are SGHTA and FQGNSA. The CDR3 loop is CASSLAGTGGSPPHF. The CDR3 DNA sequence: TGTGCCAGCAGCTTAGCCGGGACAGGTGGTTCACCCCCCCACTTT. The full variable domain, rest sourced from reference TRBV7-2 and TRBJ1-6, is GAGVSQSPSNKVTEKGKDVELRCDPISGHTALYWYRQSLGQGLEFLIYFQGNSAPDKSGLPSDRFSAERTGGSVSTLTIQRTQQEDSAVYLCASSLAGTGGSPPHFGNGTRLTVT.

This clonotype was counted only a few times. V usage is TRBV9 and J usage is TRBJ2-3; tentative D call: TRBD1 (7 bases). With 7 bases removed from V and 0 bases from J, the gap between germline ends came to 15 bases. The germline gives CDR1 SGDLS, CDR2 YYNGEE. The CDR3 runs to 15 residues. This chain's CDR3 is CASGAGQLSTDTQYF. The DNA of the CDR3 is TGTGCCAGCGGCGCGGGACAGTTAAGCACAGATACGCAGTATTTT.

This sequence joins TRBV3-1 and TRBJ2-5; 10 bases map to TRBD2. The CDR3 spans 17 residues. Per germline, CDR1 LGHDT and CDR2 YNNKEL (reference sequence). Unmatched junction bases numbered 8, after V lost 4 bases and J lost 0 bases. In DNA, the CDR3 is TGTGCCAGCAGCCCGGCCAGCGGGGGGGATCACCAAGAGACCCAGTACTTC. Translation: CASSPASGGDHQETQYF.

This clonotype was seen many times. The chain combines TRBV20-1 with TRBJ1-6, with 9 bases aligning to TRBD1. The CDR3 covers 17 residues. Trimming at V came to 0 bases and at J to 10 bases, leaving 13 bases not matched to a gene. The germline V gene has CDR1 DFQATT and CDR2 SNEGSKA (reference sequence). The CDR3 nucleotides read TGCAGTGCTAGAGATCCAGGACAGGGGAGCCATTGGTCACCCCTCCACTTT. It translates to CSARDPGQGSHWSPLHF.

This clonotype has at least ten counts. The chain carries TRBV7-7 and TRBJ2-3; a possible D gene is TRBD2 (6 bases). The CDR3 runs 13 residues. The V and J ends lost 4 bases and 5 bases respectively, with 10 bases between them. CDR1 and CDR2 (germline): SSHAT, FNYEAQ (reference sequence). CDR3 in amino acids: CASSSDYGDTQYF. DNA for the CDR3: TGTGCCAGCAGCTCGGACTATGGAGATACGCAGTATTTT.